In its sample, the clone carrying this T cell receptor (beta chain) was seen many times. The target antigen is unknown. This entry comes from a study of CD8 T cells in ankylosing spondylitis. General study points: Clones tied to disease were said to be significantly enriched in matched ankylosing spondylitis synovial fluid. Within ankylosing spondylitis blood, a TCR beta motif made up of under 10 highly homologous variants appeared to be characteristic. Peripheral blood held disease-linked clones only at relatively low frequency, and these were CD8+.

Unmatched junction bases numbered 11, after V lost 4 bases and J lost 0 bases. Germline V gene sequence: CDR1 SGHRS, CDR2 YFSETQ. This CDR3 is 19 amino acids long. Generation of TCR beta libraries employed quantitative 5'-RACE incorporating molecular barcodes. MiXCR, run by TCRdb on the 5' RACE reads, gives a single entry per CDR3 protein. The sample carries about 160,000 distinct CDR3 sequences, approximately 16% recorded once. The V gene is TRBV5-1, the J gene TRBJ2-6, with 9 bases that match TRBD1. The TCR sequence derives from a male donor with ankylosing spondylitis or in good health (not recorded which). Sample: blood, either unsorted or a sorted T cell fraction (not recorded which). CDR3 amino acids: CASSKRPGQGGSGANVLTF. As DNA, the CDR3 is TGCGCCAGCAGCAAACGACCGGGACAGGGAGGCTCTGGGGCCAACGTCCTGACTTTC.